A single sample gave rise to the 10 T cell receptor beta chains below, sequenced in a study of T-cell memory formation after mild COVID-19. TCRdb ran MiXCR on the 5' RACE reads and lists one entry per CDR3 protein. The sample consists of roughly 140,000 distinct CDR3 sequences, about 14% of them appearing once. The sequenced material came from PBMCs or a T cell subset sorted from them (not recorded which). All receptors derive from an adult woman who had mild COVID-19 (a few samples of this study predate the infection). Cell type and time point are not known.

This clonotype was counted between two and nine times. This chain connects TRBV4-3 to TRBJ2-1; TRBD2 aligns across 9 bases. Germline V gene sequence: CDR1 LGHNA, CDR2 YSLEER. The CDR3 totals 17 residues. Unmatched junction bases numbered 11, after V lost 0 bases and J lost 8 bases. The CDR3 sequence: CASSQEIAGVLYDEQFF. DNA of the CDR3: TGCGCCAGCAGCCAAGAAATAGCGGGAGTATTATACGATGAGCAGTTCTTC.

This clonotype was found a few times. The V gene is TRBV20-1, the J gene TRBJ2-1; 15 bases fit TRBD2. With 5 bases clipped from V and 4 bases from J, the junction kept 6 bases outside the gene matches. The CDR3 is 16 residues long. Looked up from germline, CDR1 is DFQATT and CDR2 is SNEGSKA (reference sequence). DNA of the CDR3: TGCAGTGCTCGGGGACTAGCGGGGGGAATTTACAATGAGCAGTTCTTC. Translated: CSARGLAGGIYNEQFF.

This chain connects TRBV4-1 to TRBJ2-1; 10 bases match TRBD2. This CDR3 region has 17 residues. CDR1 and CDR2 (germline): MGHRA, YSYEKL. Unmatched junction bases numbered 6, after V lost 0 bases and J lost 4 bases. The CDR3 nucleotides are TGCGCCAGCAGCCAAGATTCCGCTAGCGGGGGTTACAATGAGCAGTTCTTC. Translating it yields CASSQDSASGGYNEQFF.

The rearrangement uses TRBV12-3 or TRBV12-4 and TRBJ1-2, with 8 bases matching TRBD1. The V segment lost 5 bases and the J segment 6 bases; nucleotides outside the gene matches: 11. This CDR3 contains 15 residues. The CDR3, as DNA: TGTGCCAGCAGTCCCCCAGGGGGCGAAGGTGATGGCTACACCTTC. Translation gives CASSPPGGEGDGYTF.

This chain connects TRBV7-9 to TRBJ2-7, with unresolved D. V lost 8 bases to trimming and J lost 5 bases, with 13 bases between them. Germline values: CDR1 SEHNR, CDR2 FQNEAQ (reference sequence). The CDR3 runs 12 residues. The CDR3 bases are TGTGCCAGCGCCCTGTGGTCCCACGAGCAGTACTTC. Its protein product is CASALWSHEQYF.

V is TRBV5-1 and J is TRBJ2-5; a possible D gene is TRBD1 (5 bases). V lost 3 bases, J lost 2 bases, and 14 bases lay in between. CDR3 length equals 15 residues. Germline lookup yields CDR1 SGHRS and CDR2 YFSETQ. This CDR3 reads CASSSERGWQETQYF. CDR3 bases: TGCGCCAGCAGCTCTGAAAGGGGCTGGCAAGAGACCCAGTACTTC.

V is TRBV9 and J is TRBJ2-3, with TRBD2 as a possible D gene (5 bases). Germline CDR1 SGDLS, CDR2 YYNGEE. V lost 0 bases and J 4 bases, leaving 9 bases between the germline ends. The CDR3 consists of 14 residues. This CDR3 is CASSVAGLPDTQYF. DNA for the CDR3: TGTGCCAGCAGCGTAGCGGGGTTGCCAGATACGCAGTATTTT.

The chain links TRBV20-1 to TRBJ2-5; D perhaps matches TRBD2 (6 bases). The CDR3 loop spans 14 amino acids. Germline loops: CDR1 DFQATT, CDR2 SNEGSKA (reference sequence). V shed 3 bases and J shed 2 bases, with 13 bases lying between them. The DNA of the CDR3 is TGCAGTGCTAGGGACGCCGGGACTCAAGAGACCCAGTACTTC. This codes for CSARDAGTQETQYF.

This clonotype occurred many times. Here the CDR3 reads CASSTGNPNEQFF. CDR3 coding DNA: TGTGCCAGCAGCACTGGTAACCCCAATGAGCAGTTCTTC. This sequence joins TRBV5-6 and TRBJ2-1, with no clear D. CDR1 is SGHDT, CDR2 YYEEEE, per germline. CDR3 length equals 13 residues. Trimming took 4 bases from V and 6 from J, leaving 11 bases between them.

V is TRBV29-1 and J is TRBJ2-2; 9 bases agree with TRBD1. The CDR3 is 13 amino acids. The junction had 3 bases not matched to a gene; V was cut back by 7 bases and J by 3 bases. Germline CDR1 SQVTM, CDR2 ANQGSEA. The CDR3 region is CSGDRGDTGELFF. DNA for the CDR3: TGCAGCGGAGACAGGGGGGACACCGGGGAGCTGTTTTTT.